Shown below are 10 T cell receptor beta chains from a single sample sequenced in a study of T cell responses to AZD1222 COVID-19 vaccine. Using immunoSEQ multiplex PCR, the repertoire was profiled, and TCRdb retains in-frame clones only, with some absent. The table records about 150,000 clones, around 90% of them present only once. Sequences were derived from peripheral blood, sampled 28 days after the second dose of the MenACWY control vaccine. The receptors here all came from an adult who received the MenACWY meningococcal vaccine as a control.

The table lists this clone with a few counts. The chain uses TRBV7-8 and TRBJ2-5, with a weak D call TRBD2 (6 bases). CDR1 is SGHVS and CDR2 is FQNEAQ in the germline V gene. V lost 10 bases and J 7 bases, leaving 19 bases between the germline ends. The CDR3 consists of 13 residues. This chain's CDR3 is CATQVRVGGTQYF. CDR3 in DNA: TGTGCCACACAAGTTAGGGTCGGGGGGACCCAGTACTTC.

This chain uses TRBV21-1 with TRBJ2-3; the D call TRBD2 from the table was never checked on the DNA. TRBV21-1 is a listed pseudogene. The CDR3 consists of 15 residues. The CDR3 bases are TGTGCCAGCAGCAAAGGTACTAGCGTCACAGATACGCAGTATTTT. As protein: CASSKGTSVTDTQYF.

J is TRBJ2-5 and V is TRBV7-9, with 10 bases lining up with TRBD1. The CDR3 covers 15 residues. Germline CDR1 and CDR2: SEHNR and FQNEAQ (reference sequence). With V trimmed by 6 bases and J by 5 bases, 9 bases remained unmatched. The CDR3 region has the DNA TGTGCCAGCAGACAAGACAGGGGGCGCCACGAGACCCAGTACTTC. The encoded protein is CASRQDRGRHETQYF.

This clone was detected once. This chain links TRBV30 with TRBJ1-1, with D perhaps matching TRBD1 (5 bases). The V gene's germline CDR1 is GTSNPN and CDR2 SVGIG (reference sequence). CDR3 length: 13 amino acids. Trimming left V 5 bases short and J 1 base short, with 11 bases between. The CDR3 is CAWVTASNTEAFF. The DNA of the CDR3 is TGTGCCTGGGTGACAGCGTCGAACACTGAAGCTTTCTTT.

In this sample, this clone turned up once. The rearrangement joins TRBV19 to TRBJ2-2; 7 nucleotides agree with TRBD2. The CDR3 spans 16 residues. V lost 3 bases and J lost 4; bases outside the gene matches: 8. Germline values: CDR1 LNHDA, CDR2 SQIVND (reference sequence). The CDR3 is CASSILRGRGTGELFF. For the CDR3, the DNA is TGTGCCAGTAGTATCCTCCGCGGGAGAGGCACCGGGGAGCTGTTTTTT.

The gene calls are TRBV7-2 and TRBJ2-7; TRBD2 aligns across 8 bases. Germline V lookup: CDR1 SGHTA, CDR2 FQGNSA. Germline trimming cut 1 base from V and 7 bases from J; bases unmatched to any gene: 3. The CDR3 length is 13 residues. The CDR3 DNA reads TGTGCCAGCAGCTTAGGGACTAGCAGAGAGCAGTACTTC. Translated, it gives CASSLGTSREQYF.

This clone was observed once. V gene TRBV9 combines with J gene TRBJ2-2; D is unresolved. The ends were cut back, 4 bases at V and 7 bases at J, with 14 bases in the middle. The CDR3 runs to 14 residues. Germline CDR1 and CDR2: SGDLS and YYNGEE. The CDR3 reads CASSPRGDDGELFF. CDR3 DNA: TGTGCCAGCAGCCCCCGCGGCGACGACGGGGAGCTGTTTTTT.

V gene TRBV25-1 combines with J gene TRBJ1-4; D is unclear. Germline-derived CDR1 and CDR2 are MGHDK and SYGVNS. V lost 3 bases and J lost 8, with 13 bases in between. The CDR3 is 14 amino acids. CDR3 in amino acids: CASSDVLAGEKLFF. The CDR3 nucleotides read TGTGCCAGCAGTGACGTCTTAGCTGGAGAAAAACTGTTTTTT.

V usage is TRBV19 and J usage is TRBJ2-1; 16 positions match TRBD2. V lost 9 bases, J lost 7 bases, and 15 bases stayed unmatched. The germline V gene has CDR1 LNHDA and CDR2 SQIVND (reference sequence). This CDR3 is built from 18 residues. The CDR3 here is CASKPGTSGGVGGNEQFF. In nucleotides, the CDR3 is TGTGCCAGCAAACCCGGGACTAGCGGGGGGGTAGGTGGGAATGAGCAGTTCTTC. The full variable domain, with the rest looked up from reference TRBV19 and TRBJ2-1, is DGGITQSPKYLFRKEGQNVTLSCEQNLNHDAMYWYRQDPGQGLRLIYYSQIVNDFQKGDIAEGYSVSREKKESFPLTVTSAQKNPTAFYLCASKPGTSGGVGGNEQFFGPGTRLTVL.

The chain recombines TRBV19 with TRBJ2-7; D uncertain. The CDR3 is made up of 14 amino acids. Trimming shortened V by 6 bases and J by 3 bases, and 15 bases separated the two germline ends. CDR1 and CDR2 (germline): LNHDA, SQIVND (reference sequence). The CDR3 nucleotides read TGTGCCAGTAGCAGAGAATACGACCTCTACGAGCAGTACTTC. Protein sequence: CASSREYDLYEQYF.